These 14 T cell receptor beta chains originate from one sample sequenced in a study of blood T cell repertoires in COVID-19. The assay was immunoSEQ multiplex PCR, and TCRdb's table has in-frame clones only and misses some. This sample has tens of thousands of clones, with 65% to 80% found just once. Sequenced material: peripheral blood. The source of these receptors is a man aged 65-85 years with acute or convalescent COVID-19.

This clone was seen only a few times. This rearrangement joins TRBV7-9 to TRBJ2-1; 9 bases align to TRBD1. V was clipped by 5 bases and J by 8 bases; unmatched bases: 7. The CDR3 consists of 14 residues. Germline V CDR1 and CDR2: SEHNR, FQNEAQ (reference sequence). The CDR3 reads CASSPGQGWDEQFF. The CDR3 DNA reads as TGTGCCAGCAGCCCCGGACAGGGGTGGGATGAGCAGTTCTTC.

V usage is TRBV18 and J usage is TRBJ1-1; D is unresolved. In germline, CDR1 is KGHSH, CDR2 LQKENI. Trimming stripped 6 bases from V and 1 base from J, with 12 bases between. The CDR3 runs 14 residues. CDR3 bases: TGTGCCAGCTCCCCTGGAGGTAAGAACACTGAAGCTTTCTTT. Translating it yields CASSPGGKNTEAFF.

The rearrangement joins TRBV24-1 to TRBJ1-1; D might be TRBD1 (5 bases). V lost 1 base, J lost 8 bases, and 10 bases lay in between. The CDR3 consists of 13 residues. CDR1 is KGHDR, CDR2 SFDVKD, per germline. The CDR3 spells CATSDLGRGEAFF. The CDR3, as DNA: TGTGCCACCAGTGATTTAGGGAGGGGCGAAGCTTTCTTT.

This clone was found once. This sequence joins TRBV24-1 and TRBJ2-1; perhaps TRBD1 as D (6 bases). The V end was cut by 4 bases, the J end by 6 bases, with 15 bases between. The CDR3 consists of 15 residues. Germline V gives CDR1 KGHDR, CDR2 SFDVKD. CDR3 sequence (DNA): TGTGCCACCAGTGAAGGGCAGGGGTTGGGCAATGAGCAGTTCTTC. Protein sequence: CATSEGQGLGNEQFF.

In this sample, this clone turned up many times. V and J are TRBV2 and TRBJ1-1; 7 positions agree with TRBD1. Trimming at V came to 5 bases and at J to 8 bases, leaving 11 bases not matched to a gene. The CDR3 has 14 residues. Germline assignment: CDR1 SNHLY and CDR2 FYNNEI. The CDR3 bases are TGTGCCAGCAGTTTCGACAGGGAGACGTCGGAAGCTTTCTTT. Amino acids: CASSFDRETSEAFF.

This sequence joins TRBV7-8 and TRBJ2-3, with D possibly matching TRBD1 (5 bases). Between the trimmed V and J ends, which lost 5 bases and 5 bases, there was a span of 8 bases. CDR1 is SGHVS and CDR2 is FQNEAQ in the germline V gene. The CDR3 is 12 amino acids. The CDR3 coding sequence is TGTGCCAGCAGCCCGCAGGGAGATACGCAGTATTTT. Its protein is CASSPQGDTQYF.

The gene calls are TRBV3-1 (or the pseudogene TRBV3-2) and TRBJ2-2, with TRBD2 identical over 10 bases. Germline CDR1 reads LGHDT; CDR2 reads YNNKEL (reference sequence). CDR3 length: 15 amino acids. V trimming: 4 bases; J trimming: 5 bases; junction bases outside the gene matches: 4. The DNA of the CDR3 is TGTGCCAGCAGCCTTAGCGGGGGGCGTACCGGGGAGCTGTTTTTT. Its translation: CASSLSGGRTGELFF.

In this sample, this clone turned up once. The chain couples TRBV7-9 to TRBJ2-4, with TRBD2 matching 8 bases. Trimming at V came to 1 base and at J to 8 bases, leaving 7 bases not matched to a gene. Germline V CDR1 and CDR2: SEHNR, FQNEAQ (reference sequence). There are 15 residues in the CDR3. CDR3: CASSLGSRGEYIQYF. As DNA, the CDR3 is TGTGCCAGCAGCTTAGGGTCGCGGGGGGAGTACATTCAGTACTTC. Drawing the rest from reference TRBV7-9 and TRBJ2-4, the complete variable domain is DTGVSQNPRHKITKRGQNVTFRCDPISEHNRLYWYRQTLGQGPEFLTYFQNEAQLEKSRLLSDRFSAERPKGSFSTLEIQRTEQGDSAMYLCASSLGSRGEYIQYFGAGTRLSVL.

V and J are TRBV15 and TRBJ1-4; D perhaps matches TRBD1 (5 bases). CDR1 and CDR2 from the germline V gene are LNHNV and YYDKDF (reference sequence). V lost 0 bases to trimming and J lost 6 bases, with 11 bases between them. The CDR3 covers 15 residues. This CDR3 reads CATSRDGGKDEKLFF. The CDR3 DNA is TGTGCCACCAGCAGAGATGGGGGGAAGGATGAAAAACTGTTTTTT.

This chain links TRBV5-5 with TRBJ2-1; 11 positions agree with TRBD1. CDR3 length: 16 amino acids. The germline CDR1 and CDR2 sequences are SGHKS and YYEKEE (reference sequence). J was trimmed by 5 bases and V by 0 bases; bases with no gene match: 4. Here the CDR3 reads CASSLGTGGSNNEQFF. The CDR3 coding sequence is TGTGCCAGCAGCTTGGGGACAGGGGGCTCGAACAATGAGCAGTTCTTC.

CDR3 amino acids: CASKPSGGHSTGELFF. The CDR3 DNA follows: TGTGCCAGCAAGCCTAGCGGGGGGCATTCCACCGGGGAGCTGTTTTTT. The V and J genes are TRBV28 and TRBJ2-2; TRBD2 matches 11 bases. Germline-derived CDR1 and CDR2 are MDHEN and SYDVKM. V trimming: 7 bases; J trimming: 4 bases; junction bases outside the gene matches: 8. The CDR3 covers 16 residues. The whole variable domain, remainder taken from reference TRBV28 and TRBJ2-2, is DVKVTQSSRYLVKRTGEKVFLECVQDMDHENMFWYRQDPGLGLRLIYFSYDVKMKEKGDIPEGYSVSREKKERFSLILESASTNQTSMYLCASKPSGGHSTGELFFGEGSRLTVL.

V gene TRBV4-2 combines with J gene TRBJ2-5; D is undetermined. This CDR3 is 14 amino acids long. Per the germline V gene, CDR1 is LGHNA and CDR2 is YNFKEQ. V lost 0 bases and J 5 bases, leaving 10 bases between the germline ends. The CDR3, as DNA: TGTGCCAGCAGCCAAGAGTCACGGTGGGAGACCCAGTACTTC. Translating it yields CASSQESRWETQYF.

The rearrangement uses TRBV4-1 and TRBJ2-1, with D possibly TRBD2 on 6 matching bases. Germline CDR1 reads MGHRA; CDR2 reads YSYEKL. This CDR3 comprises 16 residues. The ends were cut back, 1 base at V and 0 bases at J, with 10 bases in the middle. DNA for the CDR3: TGCGCCAGCAGCCAAGTCCGGGGGAGCTCCTACAATGAGCAGTTCTTC. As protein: CASSQVRGSSYNEQFF.

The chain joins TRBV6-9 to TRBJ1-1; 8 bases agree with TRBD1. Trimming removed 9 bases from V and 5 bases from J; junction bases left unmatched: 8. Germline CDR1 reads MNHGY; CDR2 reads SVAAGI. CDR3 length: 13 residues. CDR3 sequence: CARTQGAGTEAFF. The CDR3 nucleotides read TGTGCCAGGACCCAGGGGGCCGGTACTGAAGCTTTCTTT.